The source of this T cell receptor (beta chain) is a study of cytotoxic CD8 clonotypes in ibrutinib-treated CLL (dated by TCRdb to the early 2020s). A note on the overall study: In this cohort, about 16 patients were treatment-naive and about a dozen were relapsed/refractory, while about 18 had unmutated IGHV. Responses were partial in some 24 patients and complete in 2; after median 68 months follow-up, about 14 stayed in remission and about 12 progressed. The response samples were drawn at a median of around eleven months into treatment, with a range of about 6 to 36 months. Samples averaged approximately 250,000 productive templates and 94,082 productive rearrangements. Longitudinal samples were obtainable from about 30% of the 86 participants in the trial. Cryopreserved peripheral blood mononuclear cells were obtained before treatment, at response, and at either sustained remission or disease progression. All remission and progressive disease samples were collected while patients were still receiving ibrutinib.

A note on this clone: Its recognized antigen is unknown. No clone much larger than this one lies a single base away; base qualities are absent.

Roughly 1.8 micrograms of genomic DNA were extracted from cryopreserved PBMCs for TCR beta library preparation. Longitudinal blood samples from CLL patients receiving ibrutinib monotherapy were subjected to high-throughput TCR beta sequencing. The patients took part in an open-label, single-center phase 2 trial of ibrutinib monotherapy. Broader findings and caveats from the paper: At baseline, clonality was higher than in age-matched healthy donors and showed a strong correlation with circulating CD8+ T-cell counts. Public clonotypes were rare and either contracted or stayed stable during treatment, and the rise in clonality at ibrutinib response reflected the expansion of private clonotypes. At ibrutinib response clonality went up, during sustained remission it held steady, and at progression it dropped back toward baseline. Sustained-remission and progressing patients did not have matched sampling times, and lymph node repertoires were not examined.

Relative to germline, V is missing 5 bases and J is missing 1 base, with 22 bases of the junction outside any gene match. From cysteine to phenylalanine, the CDR3 is 19 amino acids long. Kept here is only the CDR3 DNA, which spans 57 bases and is read in frame from base 1. Looking up the germline V gene yields CDR1 SQVTM and CDR2 ANQGSEA. On a MiSeq, deep resolution sequencing aimed for a depth between 1 in 1 million and 1 in 200,000 T cells, with each clonotype covered approximately 10x on average. The immunoSEQ hsTCRB Kit was used to generate the TCR beta libraries. The authors' pipeline ran thus. ImmunoSEQ Data Assistant and ImmunoSEQ Analyzer were used for data analysis, and V, D and J genes were assigned according to IMGT definitions. Clonality, with values ranging from 0 to 1, was calculated as one minus the normalized Shannon entropy of productive rearrangement frequencies. Public clonotype analysis was restricted to overrepresented clonotypes comprising at least 0.05% of each patient's repertoire. Repertoires from about a dozen age-matched healthy donors in immuneACCESS were used as clonality controls. Entries here come from immuneACCESS through TCRdb and include only in-frame sequences with V and J called. Some clones fail to appear in such tables; in the studies checked, an unresolved V gene covers under half of the shortfall, and the cause of the remainder is unknown. D and trimming come from the DNA, and the V and J calls and clone size come from that table. For this sample the table gives 300,000 to 400,000 clones, of which approximately 67% were detected only once. The ten largest clones capture around 6.5% of the sample.

The specimen comprised PBMCs, sampled after 36 months of ibrutinib treatment. The receptor's source is a human donor with chronic lymphocytic leukemia. The rearrangement combines TRBV29-1 with TRBJ1-2; 7 bases in the junction line up with TRBD1. Here is the DNA: TGCAGCGTTCTTACCCCCCTGGAGAGGGCCCAGGGGGTTAACTATGGCTACACCTTC. Translated, this is CSVLTPLERAQGVNYGYTF.